The 31 T cell receptor beta chains presented below share a single source sample, sequenced in a study of T cell responses to AZD1222 COVID-19 vaccine. Libraries were prepared by immunoSEQ multiplex PCR; TCRdb keeps only in-frame clonotypes and omits some of them. The table includes some 150,000 clones, more than 70% detected once. Sequencing was performed on peripheral blood, taken on day 0 of AZD1222 vaccination. Source of these receptors: an adult in good health.

The J gene is TRBJ1-1, the V gene TRBV2; 8 nucleotides line up with TRBD1. Germline values: CDR1 SNHLY, CDR2 FYNNEI. With V trimmed by 6 bases and J by 1 base, 7 bases remained unmatched. This CDR3 contains 15 residues. The CDR3 spells CASREQGVKNTEAFF. The CDR3 DNA sequence: TGTGCCAGCAGGGAACAGGGGGTTAAGAACACTGAAGCTTTCTTT.

This sequence joins TRBV7-8 and TRBJ1-1; TRBD1 matches 8 bases. CDR3 length: 17 amino acids. Germline V CDR1 and CDR2: SGHVS, FQNEAQ. V lost 3 bases, J lost 6 bases, and 15 bases stayed unmatched. CDR3 bases: TGTGCCAGCAGCTTCCGGACAGGGTGGGAGCGAATGGCTGAAGCTTTCTTT. Translating it yields CASSFRTGWERMAEAFF.

The chain employs TRBV9 and TRBJ1-2; TRBD1 is a possible D gene (6 bases). V shed 0 bases and J shed 8 bases, with 20 bases lying between them. CDR1 and CDR2 (germline): SGDLS, YYNGEE. The CDR3 is 16 residues long. The DNA for the CDR3 is TGTGCCAGCAGCGTAGAGGGGGTCGCTAGCAGGCGAGGCTACACCTTC. It yields the protein CASSVEGVASRRGYTF.

This chain links TRBV6-5 with TRBJ1-1; D unclear. From germline, CDR1 is MNHEY and CDR2 SVGAGI. The CDR3 loop spans 12 amino acids. V lost 4 bases to trimming and J lost 11 bases, with 14 bases between them. This CDR3 reads CASSFSGPGAFF. The CDR3 nucleotides are TGTGCCAGCAGTTTCTCCGGGCCCGGGGCTTTCTTT.

The genes are TRBV7-6 and TRBJ1-2; D gene unclear. Germline CDR1 reads SGHVS; CDR2 reads FNYEAQ. This CDR3 region has 12 residues. The CDR3: CASGSEGMSYTF. Written as DNA, the CDR3 is TGTGCGAGCGGTTCGGAGGGAATGAGCTACACCTTC.

V and J are TRBV7-2 and TRBJ1-2; 9 bases are shared with TRBD1. J lost 6 bases, V lost 2 bases, and 7 bases had no gene match. The germline V gene encodes CDR1 SGHTA and CDR2 FQGNSA. CDR3 length: 15 residues. DNA for the CDR3: TGTGCCAGCAGCTTAACAGGGGGCTATGGGGATGGCTACACCTTC. Protein: CASSLTGGYGDGYTF. The entire variable domain, with the rest obtained from reference TRBV7-2 and TRBJ1-2, is as follows: GAGVSQSPSNKVTEKGKDVELRCDPISGHTALYWYRQSLGQGLEFLIYFQGNSAPDKSGLPSDRFSAERTGGSVSTLTIQRTQQEDSAVYLCASSLTGGYGDGYTFGSGTRLTVV.

The rearrangement uses TRBV4-3 and TRBJ1-3, with D possibly TRBD1 on 6 matching bases. This CDR3 spans 17 amino acids. CDR1 and CDR2 from the germline V gene are LGHNA and YSLEER. The V gene lost 0 bases and the J gene lost 0 bases, with 12 bases spanning the gap. CDR3 loop: CASSQDATGFSGNTIYF. The CDR3 region has the DNA TGCGCCAGCAGCCAAGACGCCACAGGGTTCTCTGGAAACACCATATATTTT.

The rearrangement links TRBV5-5 to TRBJ2-1, with 8 bases matching TRBD1. Germline CDR1 reads SGHKS; CDR2 reads YYEKEE (reference sequence). The CDR3 is 16 amino acids. The ends lost 0 bases at V and 0 bases at J; junction bases unmatched: 2. The DNA for the CDR3 is TGTGCCAGCAGCTTGGCGGGACAGGTCTCCTACAATGAGCAGTTCTTC. This translates into CASSLAGQVSYNEQFF.

The V call is TRBV6-5, the J call TRBJ2-2; TRBD2 is a possible D gene (6 bases). Germline CDR1 reads MNHEY; CDR2 reads SVGAGI. V shed 2 bases and J shed 1 base, with 8 bases lying between them. The CDR3 length is 15 residues. CDR3 in amino acids: CASSYQRVNTGELFF. The CDR3, as DNA: TGTGCCAGCAGTTACCAGCGGGTGAACACCGGGGAGCTGTTTTTT.

The chain recombines TRBV12-5 with TRBJ2-3, with D unresolved. Trimming pared 6 bases from V and 2 bases from J, leaving 9 bases between. The CDR3 consists of 13 residues. Germline V gene sequence: CDR1 LGHNT, CDR2 FRNRAP. The CDR3 sequence: CASGPKNTDTQYF. DNA of the CDR3: TGTGCTAGTGGGCCAAAAAACACAGATACGCAGTATTTT.

A single count supports this clone. This chain links TRBV2 with TRBJ2-7, with 10 bases that match TRBD1. This CDR3 spans 14 amino acids. Losses at the gene ends were 6 bases for V and 0 bases for J; bases not matched to a gene: 2. Per germline, CDR1 SNHLY and CDR2 FYNNEI. The CDR3 sequence: CASRDRGSSYEQYF. Written as DNA, the CDR3 is TGTGCCAGCAGGGACAGGGGGAGCTCCTACGAGCAGTACTTC.

The chain joins TRBV5-1 to TRBJ1-1; possibly TRBD1 for D (6 bases). This CDR3 has 13 amino acids. Germline V lookup: CDR1 SGHRS, CDR2 YFSETQ. V lost 0 bases and J lost 8, with 11 bases in between. The CDR3 DNA reads TGCGCCAGCAGCTTGGGGGGGCGGCCAGAAGCTTTCTTT. Encoded protein: CASSLGGRPEAFF.

J is TRBJ1-4 and V is TRBV25-1; D might be TRBD1 (5 bases). The germline V and J ends were trimmed by 4 bases and 4 bases, with 13 bases remaining between them. Germline lookup yields CDR1 MGHDK and CDR2 SYGVNS. The CDR3 contains 15 residues. CDR3 sequence reads: CASSVSGTGNEKLFF. DNA for the CDR3: TGTGCCAGCAGTGTCTCCGGGACCGGTAATGAAAAACTGTTTTTT.

This rearrangement joins TRBV7-2 to TRBJ2-3; 8 bases match TRBD2. CDR1 SGHTA and CDR2 FQGNSA come from the germline V gene. The CDR3 extends over 15 amino acids. With V trimmed by 5 bases and J by 9 bases, 13 bases remained unmatched. In DNA form, the CDR3 reads TGTGCCAGCAGCCTAGGCGGGGTAGCGGGGACCACGCAGTATTTT. Translated, it gives CASSLGGVAGTTQYF.

This sequence joins TRBV3-1 (or the pseudogene TRBV3-2) and TRBJ2-1, with D perhaps TRBD1 or TRBD2 (5 bases each). Germline CDR1 LGHDT, CDR2 YNNKEL (reference sequence). CDR3 length: 13 residues. V shed 4 bases and J shed 9 bases, with 13 bases lying between them. CDR3 region: CASSRPGAFEQFF. CDR3 nucleotide sequence: TGTGCCAGCAGCCGTCCCGGGGCATTTGAGCAGTTCTTC.

This sequence joins TRBV12-5 and TRBJ1-2; D uncertain. V lost 1 base, J lost 5 bases, and 11 bases lay in between. The CDR3 is 14 amino acids. The V gene's germline CDR1 is LGHNT and CDR2 FRNRAP. The CDR3 sequence is CASGLDFGSYGYTF. CDR3 sequence (DNA): TGTGCTAGTGGTTTGGATTTTGGGTCTTATGGCTACACCTTC.

The chain uses TRBV24-1 and TRBJ2-1, with 12 bases identical to TRBD2. Germline V gives CDR1 KGHDR, CDR2 SFDVKD. The V gene end was trimmed by 1 base and the J gene end by 9 bases; junction bases not matched to a gene: 9. This CDR3 contains 17 residues. The CDR3 region has the DNA TGTGCCACCAGTGATTTCGCTAGCGGGGGGGAAATGGCTGAGCAGTTCTTC. Translating it yields CATSDFASGGEMAEQFF.

The gene calls are TRBV24-1 and TRBJ2-5; TRBD1 matches 9 bases. The CDR3 consists of 15 residues. Germline V gives CDR1 KGHDR, CDR2 SFDVKD. V shed 4 bases and J 3 bases; nucleotides not matched to a gene: 5. The CDR3 protein is CATSDPGQGKETQYF. As DNA, the CDR3 is TGTGCCACCAGTGACCCGGGACAGGGTAAAGAGACCCAGTACTTC.

The V and J genes are TRBV5-1 and TRBJ1-1; D is perhaps TRBD1 (5 bases). This CDR3 has 15 residues. V lost 4 bases and J lost 3, with 16 bases in between. Germline CDR1 is SGHRS and CDR2 is YFSETQ. The CDR3 loop reads CASSGGLRVDTEAFF. CDR3 in DNA: TGCGCCAGCAGCGGGGGTTTAAGGGTTGACACTGAAGCTTTCTTT.

J is TRBJ1-6 and V is TRBV3-1 (or the pseudogene TRBV3-2), with TRBD1 as a possible D gene (5 bases). This CDR3 is 15 amino acids long. Per the germline V gene, CDR1 is LGHDT and CDR2 is YNNKEL (reference sequence). V lost 0 bases and J lost 7, with 10 bases in between. In DNA form, the CDR3 reads TGTGCCAGCAGCCAAGATATAGGGGCAAATTCACCCCTCCACTTT. It codes for CASSQDIGANSPLHF.

This clone was recorded only once. The rearrangement uses TRBV10-2 and TRBJ1-2; D ambiguous. V gave up 7 bases and J gave up 4 bases, with 13 bases separating them. The CDR3 contains 13 residues. From germline, CDR1 is WSHSY and CDR2 SAAADI. The CDR3 bases are TGCGCCAGCACCTTTGGGTTGGCCTATGGCTACACCTTC. Translating it yields CASTFGLAYGYTF.

The chain employs TRBV7-2 and TRBJ2-7, with D uncertain. This CDR3 comprises 15 residues. Trimming shortened V by 6 bases and J by 2 bases, and 17 bases separated the two germline ends. The germline V gene has CDR1 SGHTA and CDR2 FQGNSA. CDR3 protein: CASSRATSSTYEQYF. Written as DNA, the CDR3 is TGTGCCAGCAGTAGGGCGACCAGTTCAACCTACGAGCAGTACTTC. The variable domain in full, completed from reference TRBV7-2 and TRBJ2-7, reads GAGVSQSPSNKVTEKGKDVELRCDPISGHTALYWYRQSLGQGLEFLIYFQGNSAPDKSGLPSDRFSAERTGGSVSTLTIQRTQQEDSAVYLCASSRATSSTYEQYFGPGTRLTVT.

This chain links TRBV21-1 with TRBJ1-3; the tabulated D call, TRBD1, remains unverified against the DNA. TRBV21-1 is designated a pseudogene. This CDR3 has 16 residues. CDR3 sequence reads: CASPPGGMGAGNTIYF. CDR3 in DNA: TGTGCCAGCCCCCCAGGGGGGATGGGTGCTGGAAACACCATATATTTT.

The rearrangement links TRBV5-8 to TRBJ1-1; D gene unclear. Germline CDR1 is SGHTS and CDR2 is YDEGEE. The V and J ends lost 1 base and 0 bases respectively, with 4 bases between them. This CDR3 spans 13 amino acids. As DNA, the CDR3 is TGTGCCAGCAGCTTGCTCGTGAACACTGAAGCTTTCTTT. Its protein product is CASSLLVNTEAFF.

The chain links TRBV3-1 (or the pseudogene TRBV3-2) to TRBJ1-1; 8 bases line up with TRBD1. CDR3 length equals 15 residues. The germline V gene has CDR1 LGHDT and CDR2 YNNKEL (reference sequence). The V and J ends lost 1 base and 5 bases, in that order; junction bases with no gene match: 6. Here the CDR3 DNA reads TGTGCCAGCAGCCAAGTTAGGACAGGGCGGACTGAAGCTTTCTTT. Amino acids: CASSQVRTGRTEAFF.

The CDR3 is CASSKKLGGPWVSPLHF. CDR3 DNA: TGTGCCAGCTCAAAAAAACTAGGGGGACCCTGGGTCTCACCCCTCCACTTT. V gene TRBV27 combines with J gene TRBJ1-6; TRBD1 might be the D (6 bases). Between the trimmed V and J ends, which lost 8 bases and 10 bases, there was a span of 27 bases. CDR3 length: 17 amino acids. Germline V gives CDR1 MNHEY, CDR2 SMNVEV (reference sequence).

CDR3 nucleotide sequence: TGTGCCAGCAGCCCCCTTGCCACTGGAAACACCATATATTTT. It specifies CASSPLATGNTIYF. The rearrangement links TRBV9 to TRBJ1-3; D remains unclear. Germline V CDR1 and CDR2: SGDLS, YYNGEE. The V and J ends lost 4 bases and 2 bases respectively, with 10 bases between them. The CDR3 loop spans 14 amino acids.

The rearrangement joins TRBV6-2 or TRBV6-3 to TRBJ1-5; TRBD1 matches at 9 bases. With 5 bases clipped from V and 12 bases from J, the junction kept 8 bases outside the gene matches. The CDR3 consists of 13 residues. The germline gives CDR1 MNHEY, CDR2 SVGEGT. The CDR3 is CASSNPTGGGQHF. In nucleotides, the CDR3 is TGTGCCAGCAGTAATCCTACAGGGGGCGGCCAGCATTTT.

The chain uses TRBV19 and TRBJ1-6; no definite D call. The germline V gene has CDR1 LNHDA and CDR2 SQIVND (reference sequence). This CDR3 is built from 15 residues. Trimming removed 5 bases at V and 8 bases at J, with 16 bases between. The CDR3 sequence is CASSSTANPHSPLHF. CDR3 coding DNA: TGTGCCAGTAGTTCTACAGCAAATCCACATTCACCCCTCCACTTT.

This clone was counted once. The rearrangement links TRBV4-3 to TRBJ1-4; D is unresolved. Germline V gene lookup returns CDR1 LGHNA and CDR2 YSLEER. There are 14 residues in the CDR3. V dropped 8 bases and J dropped 3 bases, with 13 bases sitting between them. The CDR3 sequence is CASAPDRSNEKLFF. Written as DNA, the CDR3 is TGCGCCAGCGCCCCGGACCGATCTAATGAAAAACTGTTTTTT.

This chain joins TRBV5-1 and TRBJ1-2; D remains unclear. The V end was cut by 0 bases, the J end by 6 bases, with 12 bases between. Germline V gives CDR1 SGHRS, CDR2 YFSETQ. The CDR3 is 14 residues long. CDR3 DNA sequence: TGCGCCAGCAGCTTGGAGGGCGCTGGGGATGGCTACACCTTC. Protein sequence: CASSLEGAGDGYTF.